One sample yielded the 9 T cell receptor beta chains listed below, sequenced in a study of beta chain features in type 1 diabetes. Isolated RNA was reverse transcribed in full, so expressed TCRB transcripts were sequenced. Libraries were prepared by immunoSEQ multiplex PCR; TCRdb keeps only in-frame clonotypes and omits some of them. The table lists around 250,000 clones, roughly two thirds of them singletons. The sample was naive CD4+ T cells from blood. The receptor set was obtained from a man younger than 45 in good health.

This chain joins TRBV9 and TRBJ2-1; tentatively, D is TRBD1 or TRBD2 (5 bases each). Trimming took 0 bases from V and 6 from J, leaving 19 bases between them. Germline V lookup: CDR1 SGDLS, CDR2 YYNGEE. The CDR3 is 17 residues long. The CDR3 nucleotides are TGTGCCAGCAGCGTAGTAGGGGCTGACCTAACTAGCAATGAGCAGTTCTTC. This encodes CASSVVGADLTSNEQFF.

The genes are TRBV29-1 and TRBJ2-7, with D maybe TRBD1 (8 bases). V was clipped by 2 bases and J by 7 bases, with 15 bases between them. The CDR3 runs to 13 residues. The germline CDR1 and CDR2 sequences are SQVTM and ANQGSEA. CDR3 sequence (DNA): TGCAGCGTTGAATCAGGGGGCGGGGGAGAGCAGTACTTC. Translated: CSVESGGGGEQYF.

The gene calls are TRBV19 and TRBJ2-1; 7 bases are shared with TRBD1. The length of the CDR3 is 15 residues. From germline, CDR1 is LNHDA and CDR2 SQIVND (reference sequence). Losses at the gene ends were 5 bases for V and 3 bases for J; bases not matched to a gene: 7. Here the CDR3 reads CASSPRGNVYNEQFF. The CDR3 DNA sequence: TGTGCCAGTAGTCCCAGGGGGAACGTCTACAATGAGCAGTTCTTC.

Remarks on this clone: This CDR3 is also generated by other DNA sequences in the sample. The genes are TRBV9 and TRBJ2-3; D is undetermined. The CDR3 length is 12 residues. Germline loops: CDR1 SGDLS, CDR2 YYNGEE. V was cut by 3 bases and J by 0 bases, with 2 bases left in between. The CDR3 region is CASSASTDTQYF. In DNA, the CDR3 is TGTGCCAGCAGCGCCAGCACAGATACGCAGTATTTT.

The chain carries TRBV7-8 and TRBJ2-3, with no clear D. The CDR3 runs 11 residues. Germline CDR1 and CDR2: SGHVS and FQNEAQ. The V end lost 0 bases, the J end lost 6 bases, and 1 base lay between the germline ends. The CDR3 spells CASSLADTQYF. The CDR3 DNA is TGTGCCAGCAGCTTAGCGGATACGCAGTATTTT.

This clone turned up a few times. V is TRBV30 and J is TRBJ2-5, with D possibly TRBD1 on 6 matching bases. The ends were cut back, 6 bases at V and 1 base at J, with 9 bases in the middle. CDR3 length: 12 amino acids. Germline lookup yields CDR1 GTSNPN and CDR2 SVGIG (reference sequence). The CDR3 reads CACDRFQETQYF. Here the CDR3 DNA reads TGTGCCTGCGACAGGTTCCAAGAGACCCAGTACTTC.

The table lists this clone with a count of one. J is TRBJ1-2 and V is TRBV30; D perhaps matches TRBD1 (6 bases). CDR3 length: 13 amino acids. Trimming cost V 5 bases and J 8 bases, with 18 bases left between them. Germline V lookup: CDR1 GTSNPN, CDR2 SVGIG (reference sequence). The CDR3 loop is CAWDQLQGAGYTF. CDR3 DNA sequence: TGTGCCTGGGATCAACTACAGGGCGCAGGCTACACCTTC.

The CDR3 sequence is CAYGSLAGGPYEQFF. The CDR3 DNA follows: TGTGCCTACGGATCACTAGCGGGAGGGCCCTATGAGCAGTTCTTC. The chain couples TRBV30 to TRBJ2-1; 13 bases fit TRBD2. Germline V CDR1 and CDR2: GTSNPN, SVGIG (reference sequence). CDR3 length: 15 residues. V shed 7 bases, J shed 8 bases, and the junction held 11 bases outside the gene matches.

This clone appeared once. This rearrangement joins TRBV7-2 to TRBJ2-1; 7 nucleotides line up with TRBD1. Germline CDR1 reads SGHTA; CDR2 reads FQGNSA. With V trimmed by 2 bases and J by 2 bases, 9 bases remained unmatched. This CDR3 comprises 17 residues. The CDR3 here is CASSLSRYRGAYNEQFF. CDR3 nucleotides: TGTGCCAGCAGCTTAAGTCGGTACAGGGGCGCCTACAATGAGCAGTTCTTC.